The present entry profiles one T cell receptor beta chain with its context. The sample is drawn from a study of control samples from healthy donors and cancer patients. The CDR3 is made up of 14 amino acids. Trimming pared 7 bases from V and 1 base from J, leaving 14 bases between. Germline V gene data show CDR1 as LNHDA and CDR2 as SQIVND (reference sequence). Some clones are missing from TCRdb's copy, which holds only in-frame ones; the method was immunoSEQ multiplex PCR. The table lists fewer than 500,000 clones, 75% to 95% of them singletons. Sequencing was performed on PBMCs. The clonotype originates from a man aged 35-49 years with head and neck cancer. The chain recombines TRBV19 with TRBJ2-7; D possibly corresponds to TRBD2 (5 bases). CDR3 amino acids: CASKEAILSYEQYF. The CDR3 DNA is TGTGCCAGTAAGGAGGCCATCCTATCCTACGAGCAGTACTTC.